This T cell receptor (beta chain) was recorded in a study of CD8+ T cells in alopecia areata. Study outcomes and limitations: Scalp data also include sequences from resident alphabeta T cells of normal skin. Links between baseline CD8+ expansion and response need larger treated cohorts.

Treatment given: oral pan-JAK inhibitor, 5-10 mg twice daily. In each case, RNA was isolated and then reverse transcribed into cDNA as the sequencing template. Data came from immunoSEQ multiplex PCR; TCRdb stores just in-frame clones and leaves some out. The data contain 170,000 or so clones, around 60% of them singletons. Germline values: CDR1 MNHEY, CDR2 SMNVEV (reference sequence). The V gene lost 6 bases and the J gene lost 6 bases, with 5 bases spanning the gap. The CDR3 extends over 11 amino acids. Concerning this clone: Its target is unknown.

The receptor was derived from a human donor with alopecia areata. The chain combines TRBV27 with TRBJ1-4; D is undetermined. Material: CD8+ T cells sorted from blood, obtained at week 24, from a patient treated with tofacitinib. The CDR3 protein is CASRAYEKLFF. CDR3 nucleotides: TGTGCCAGCAGGGCATATGAAAAACTGTTTTTT.